Sequencing of this TCR beta chain was carried out in a study of CXCR3-negative and CXCR3-positive naive CD8 T cells. UMI labels and 5' RACE were used to prepare the TRB cDNA libraries. Each CDR3 protein gets one entry in TCRdb, which reprocessed the 5' RACE reads and gives no DNA. The repertoire table contains about 130,000 distinct CDR3 sequences. The germline V gene encodes CDR1 SEHNR and CDR2 FQNEAQ (reference sequence). This CDR3 comprises 17 residues. On this clonotype itself: What it binds is unknown.

Findings and caveats of the study: In CXCR3-positive naive cells, the TRB CDR3s were more hydrophobic than in CXCR3-negative naive cells. Memory CD8+ cells had much lower diversity, and both naive subsets had comparably high diversity.

Material: naive CXCR3+ CD8+ T cells from blood. As to subset: CD45RO-CCR7+CD27+CD95- naive CD8+ T cells expressing CXCR3 (TNR3+). The source is a human donor in good health. Some clones in this sample may be carry-over from other donors' samples. V gene TRBV7-9 combines with J gene TRBJ2-7; TCRdb lists TRBD2, though no DNA is available to test this call. CDR3 residues: CASSLRRLASGTYEQYF.